This TCR beta chain was documented in a study of blood T cell repertoires in COVID-19 (dated by TCRdb to the early 2020s). With regard to the full study: The collaborator samples originated in the United States, Italy and Spain and spanned the acute and convalescent phases of COVID-19. Subjects who had been exposed to COVID-19, were actively infected with it, or had recovered from it provided the deeply sampled blood TCRbeta repertoires that made up the dataset. Where available, HLA class I and class II types were obtained from metadata supplied by the sample provider rather than from assay-based typing. The prospective study material was composed of cDNA or gDNA derived from T cells, B-cell-depleted T cells, or PBMCs. The repertoires were released in a freely available public database meant as a resource for research on the immune response to SARS-CoV-2. The samples were drawn from two sources: the first 160 participants of the ongoing ImmuneRACE study, and 950 to 1,500 subjects contributed by 6 global collaborators. Nearly every sample came with metadata listing a de-identified subject ID, COVID-19 status, age in years and sex.

The research as a whole found: Clinical and demographic metadata were provided uncurated, with the amount varying by source and participant.

After removal of 3 bases from V and 0 bases from J, the junction retains 6 bases not matched to a gene. CDR3 length: 16 amino acids, cysteine to phenylalanine. Only CDR3 DNA remains: 48 bases, in frame from the first base. Via the germline V gene, CDR1 is SGHRS and CDR2 YFSETQ. As to this clone: Its target antigen remains unknown. No qualities accompany the bases; no much larger clone lies one base away.

TCRbeta CDR3 regions were amplified from genomic DNA by means of the immunoSEQ Assay, a bias-controlled multiplex PCR. The authors processed their data as follows. Nucleated cell counts per sample were estimated from amplification of reference gene primers within the assay. To quantify the absolute abundance of each unique TCRbeta CDR3 rearrangement, sequence reads were collapsed and filtered. For each sample, productive Simpson clonality was calculated by taking the square root of Simpson's diversity index across productive rearrangements. In TCRdb, the immuneACCESS table is reduced to in-frame sequences with V and J assigned. These tables do not hold every clone; where another copy was compared, an unresolved V gene accounts for under half, and the others remain unexplained. V, J and clone size are taken as reported in that table, and D and trimming were inferred from the DNA itself. The sample profile shows approximately 72,000 clones; around 82% of them were found once. The top ten clones comprise 7.5% to 9% of the sample.

Each collaborating institution followed its own protocols to collect whole blood in K2EDTA tubes. Collaborator samples were shipped for TCRbeta analysis as frozen whole blood, isolated PBMCs, or DNA extracted from either sample type. The chain uses TRBV5-1 and TRBJ1-3, and 7 junctional nucleotides match TRBD1. The sequence came from a man aged 50-59 years with active COVID-19. Sequencing was carried out using peripheral blood. The CDR3 reads CASSWTGQSSGNTIYF. The DNA is as follows: TGCGCCAGCAGCTGGACGGGACAGAGCTCTGGAAACACCATATATTTT.